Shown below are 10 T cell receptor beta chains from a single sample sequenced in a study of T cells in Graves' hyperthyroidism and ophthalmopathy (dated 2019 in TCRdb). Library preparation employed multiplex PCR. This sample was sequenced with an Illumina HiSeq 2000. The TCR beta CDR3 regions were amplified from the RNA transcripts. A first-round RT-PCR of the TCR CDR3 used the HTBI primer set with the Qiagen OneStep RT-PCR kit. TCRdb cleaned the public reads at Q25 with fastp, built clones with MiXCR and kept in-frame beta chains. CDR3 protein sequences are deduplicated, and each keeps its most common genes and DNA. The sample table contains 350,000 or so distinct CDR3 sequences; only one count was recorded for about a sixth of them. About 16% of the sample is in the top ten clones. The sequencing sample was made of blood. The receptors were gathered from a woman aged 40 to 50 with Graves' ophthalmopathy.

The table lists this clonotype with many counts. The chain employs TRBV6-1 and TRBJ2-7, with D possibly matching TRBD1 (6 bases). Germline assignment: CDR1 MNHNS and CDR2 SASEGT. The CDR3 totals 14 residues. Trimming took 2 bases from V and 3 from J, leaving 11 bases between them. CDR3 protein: CASSEHRAGYEQYF. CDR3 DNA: TGTGCCAGCAGTGAACACAGGGCGGGCTACGAGCAGTACTTC.

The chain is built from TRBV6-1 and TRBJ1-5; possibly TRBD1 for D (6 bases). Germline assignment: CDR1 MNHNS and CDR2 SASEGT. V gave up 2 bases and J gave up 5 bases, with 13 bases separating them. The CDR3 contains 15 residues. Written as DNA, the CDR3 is TGTGCCAGCAGTGAAAACAGGGTGGTCGATCAGCCCCAGCATTTT. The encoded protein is CASSENRVVDQPQHF.

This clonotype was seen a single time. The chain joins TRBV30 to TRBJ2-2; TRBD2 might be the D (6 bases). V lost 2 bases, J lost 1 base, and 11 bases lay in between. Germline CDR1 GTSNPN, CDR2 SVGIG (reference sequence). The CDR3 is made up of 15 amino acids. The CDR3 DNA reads TGTGCCTGGAGTTCGTTAGCGGAGAACACCGGGGAGCTGTTTTTT. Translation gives CAWSSLAENTGELFF.

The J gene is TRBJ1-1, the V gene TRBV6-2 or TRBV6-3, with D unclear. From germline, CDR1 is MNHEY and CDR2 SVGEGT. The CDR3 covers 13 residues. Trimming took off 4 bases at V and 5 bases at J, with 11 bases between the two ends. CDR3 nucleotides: TGTGCCAGCAGTTCCTCAGGACCTACTGAAGCTTTCTTT. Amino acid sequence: CASSSSGPTEAFF.

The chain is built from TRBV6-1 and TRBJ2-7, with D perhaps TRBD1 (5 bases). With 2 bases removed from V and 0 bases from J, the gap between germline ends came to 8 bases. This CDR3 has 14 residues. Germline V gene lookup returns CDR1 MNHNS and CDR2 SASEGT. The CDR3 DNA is TGTGCCAGCAGTGAAAGGGGCAACTCCTACGAGCAGTACTTC. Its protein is CASSERGNSYEQYF.

The chain's CDR3 is CSAGDRGFGGYTF. The CDR3 DNA follows: TGCAGTGCTGGGGACAGGGGATTTGGTGGCTACACCTTC. The chain combines TRBV20-1 with TRBJ1-2; TRBD1 aligns across 10 bases. Trimming removed 5 bases from V and 7 bases from J; junction bases left unmatched: 7. Germline lookup yields CDR1 DFQATT and CDR2 SNEGSKA (reference sequence). This CDR3 is 13 amino acids long.

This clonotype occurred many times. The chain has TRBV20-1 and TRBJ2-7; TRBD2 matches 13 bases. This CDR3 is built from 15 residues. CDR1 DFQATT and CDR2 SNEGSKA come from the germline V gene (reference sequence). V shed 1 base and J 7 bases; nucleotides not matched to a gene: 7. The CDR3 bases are TGCAGTGCTAGAGTCGGGGGACTAGCGGGGCGGGAGCAGTACTTC. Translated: CSARVGGLAGREQYF.

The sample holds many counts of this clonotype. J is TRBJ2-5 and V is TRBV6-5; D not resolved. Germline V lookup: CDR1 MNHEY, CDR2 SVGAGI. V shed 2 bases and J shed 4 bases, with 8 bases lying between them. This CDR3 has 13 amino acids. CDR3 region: CASSYVAGETQYF. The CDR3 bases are TGTGCCAGCAGTTACGTGGCCGGAGAGACCCAGTACTTC.

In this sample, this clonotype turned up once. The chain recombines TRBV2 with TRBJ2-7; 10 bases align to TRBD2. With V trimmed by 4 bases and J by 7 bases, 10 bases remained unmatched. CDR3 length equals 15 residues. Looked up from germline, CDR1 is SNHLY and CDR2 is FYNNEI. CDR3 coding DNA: TGTGCCAGCAGTGGGAGGACTAGCGGTCCCCTTGAGCAGTACTTC. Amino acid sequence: CASSGRTSGPLEQYF.

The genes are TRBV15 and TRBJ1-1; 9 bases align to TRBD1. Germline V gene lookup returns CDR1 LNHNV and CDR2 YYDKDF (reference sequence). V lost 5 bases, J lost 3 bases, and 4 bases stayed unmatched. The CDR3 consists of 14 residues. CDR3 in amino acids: CATSGWTGDTEAFF. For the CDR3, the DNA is TGTGCCACCAGCGGGTGGACAGGGGACACTGAAGCTTTCTTT.